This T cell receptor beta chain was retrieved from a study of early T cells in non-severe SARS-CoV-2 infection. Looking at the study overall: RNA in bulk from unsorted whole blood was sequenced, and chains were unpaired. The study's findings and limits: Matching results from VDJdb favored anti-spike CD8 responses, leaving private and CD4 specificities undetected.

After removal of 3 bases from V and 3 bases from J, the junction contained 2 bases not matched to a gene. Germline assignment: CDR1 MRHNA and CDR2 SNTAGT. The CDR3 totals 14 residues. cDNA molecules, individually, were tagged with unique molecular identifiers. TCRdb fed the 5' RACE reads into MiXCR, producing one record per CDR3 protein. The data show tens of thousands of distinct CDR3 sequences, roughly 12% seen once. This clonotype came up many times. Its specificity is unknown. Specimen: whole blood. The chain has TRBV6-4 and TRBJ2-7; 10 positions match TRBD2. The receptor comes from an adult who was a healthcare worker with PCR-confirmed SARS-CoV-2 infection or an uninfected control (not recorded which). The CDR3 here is CASSESSGGYEQYF. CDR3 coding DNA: TGTGCCAGCAGTGAGTCTAGCGGGGGCTACGAGCAGTACTTC.